This TCR beta chain was captured in a study of blood T cell repertoires in COVID-19. Between the trimmed V and J ends, which lost 0 bases and 5 bases, there was a span of 11 bases. This CDR3 comprises 14 residues. The germline CDR1 and CDR2 sequences are SGHRS and YFSETQ. Method: immunoSEQ multiplex PCR; TCRdb's copy keeps in-frame clones and lacks some. The table includes approximately 330,000 clones, approximately 86% detected once. On this clone itself: Other DNA sequences within the sample encode an identical CDR3.

The TCR was taken from a man aged 25 to 40 with COVID-19, enrolled during active disease. The sequencing input was peripheral blood. This sequence joins TRBV5-1 and TRBJ2-5; D is perhaps TRBD2 (6 bases). In DNA form, the CDR3 reads TGCGCCAGCAGCTTGGGACTAGGCCAGGAGACCCAGTACTTC. Amino acids: CASSLGLGQETQYF.